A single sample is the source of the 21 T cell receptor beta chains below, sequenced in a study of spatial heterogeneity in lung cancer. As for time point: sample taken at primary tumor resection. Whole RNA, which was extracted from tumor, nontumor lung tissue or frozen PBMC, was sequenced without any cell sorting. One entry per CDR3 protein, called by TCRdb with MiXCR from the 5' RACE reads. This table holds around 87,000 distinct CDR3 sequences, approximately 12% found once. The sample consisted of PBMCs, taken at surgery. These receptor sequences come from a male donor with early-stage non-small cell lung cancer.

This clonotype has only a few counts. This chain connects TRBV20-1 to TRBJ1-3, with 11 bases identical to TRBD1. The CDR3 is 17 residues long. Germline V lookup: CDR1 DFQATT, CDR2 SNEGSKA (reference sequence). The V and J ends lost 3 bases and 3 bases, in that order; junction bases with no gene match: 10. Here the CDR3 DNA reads TGCAGTGCTAGCGCTCGTGGGACAGGGGGATTTGGAAACACCATATATTTT. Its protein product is CSASARGTGGFGNTIYF.

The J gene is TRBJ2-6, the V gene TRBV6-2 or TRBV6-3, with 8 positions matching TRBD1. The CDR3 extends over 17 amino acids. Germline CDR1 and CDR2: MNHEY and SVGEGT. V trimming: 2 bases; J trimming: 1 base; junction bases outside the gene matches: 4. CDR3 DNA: TGTGCCAGCAGTTACCGTCAGGGGGCTTCTGGGGCCAACGTCCTGACTTTC. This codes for CASSYRQGASGANVLTF.

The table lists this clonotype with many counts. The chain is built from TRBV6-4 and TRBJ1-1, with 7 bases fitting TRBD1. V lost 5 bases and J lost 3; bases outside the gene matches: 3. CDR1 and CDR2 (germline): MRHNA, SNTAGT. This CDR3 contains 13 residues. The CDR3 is CASSIGTDTEAFF. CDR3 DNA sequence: TGTGCCAGCAGTATCGGGACAGACACTGAAGCTTTCTTT.

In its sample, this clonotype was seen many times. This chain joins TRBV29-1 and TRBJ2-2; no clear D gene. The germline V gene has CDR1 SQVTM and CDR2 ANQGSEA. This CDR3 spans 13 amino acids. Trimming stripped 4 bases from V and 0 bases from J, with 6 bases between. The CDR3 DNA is TGCAGCGTTGCCCGATCGAACACCGGGGAGCTGTTTTTT. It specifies CSVARSNTGELFF.

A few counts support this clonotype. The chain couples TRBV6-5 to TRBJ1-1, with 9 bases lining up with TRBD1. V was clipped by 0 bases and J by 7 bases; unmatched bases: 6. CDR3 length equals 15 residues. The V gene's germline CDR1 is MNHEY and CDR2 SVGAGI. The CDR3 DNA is TGTGCCAGCAGTTACTCACTCGGGACAGGGTATGAAGCTTTCTTT. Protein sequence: CASSYSLGTGYEAFF.

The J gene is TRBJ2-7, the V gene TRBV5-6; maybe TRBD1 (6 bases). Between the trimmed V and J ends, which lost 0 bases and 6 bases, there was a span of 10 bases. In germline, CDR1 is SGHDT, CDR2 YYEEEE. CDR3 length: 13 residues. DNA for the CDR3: TGTGCCAGCAGCTTGGCCAGGGGCAGCGAGCAGTACTTC. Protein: CASSLARGSEQYF.

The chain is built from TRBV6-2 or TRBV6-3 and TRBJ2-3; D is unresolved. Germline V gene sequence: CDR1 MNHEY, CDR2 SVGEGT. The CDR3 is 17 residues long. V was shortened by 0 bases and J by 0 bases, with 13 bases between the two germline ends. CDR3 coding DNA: TGTGCCAGCAGTTACTCGGCCGACCAGCTCAGCACAGATACGCAGTATTTT. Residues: CASSYSADQLSTDTQYF.

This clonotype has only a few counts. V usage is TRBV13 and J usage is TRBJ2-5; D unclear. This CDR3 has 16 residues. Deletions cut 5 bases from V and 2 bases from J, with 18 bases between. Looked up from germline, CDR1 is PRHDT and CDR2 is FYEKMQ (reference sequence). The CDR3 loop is CASSLRVGPRQETQYF. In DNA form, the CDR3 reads TGTGCCAGCAGCCTAAGAGTGGGCCCTCGTCAAGAGACCCAGTACTTC. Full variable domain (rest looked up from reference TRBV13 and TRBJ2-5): AAGVIQSPRHLIKEKRETATLKCYPIPRHDTVYWYQQGPGQDPQFLISFYEKMQSDKGSIPDRFSAQQFSDYHSELNMSSLELGDSALYFCASSLRVGPRQETQYFGPGTRLLVL.

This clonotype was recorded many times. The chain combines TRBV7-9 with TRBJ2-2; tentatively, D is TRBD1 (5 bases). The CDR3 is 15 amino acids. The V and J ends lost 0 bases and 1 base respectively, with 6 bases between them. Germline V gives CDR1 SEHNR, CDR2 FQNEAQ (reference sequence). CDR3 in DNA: TGTGCCAGCAGCTTAGCCGGACAGAACACCGGGGAGCTGTTTTTT. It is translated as CASSLAGQNTGELFF.

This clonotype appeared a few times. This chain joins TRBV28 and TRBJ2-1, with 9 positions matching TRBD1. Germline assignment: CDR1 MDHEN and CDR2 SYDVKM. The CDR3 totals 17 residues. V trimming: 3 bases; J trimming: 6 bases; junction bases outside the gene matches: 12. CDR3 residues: CASSFPFRTGVGNEQFF. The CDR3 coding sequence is TGTGCCAGCAGTTTCCCATTTCGGACAGGGGTCGGCAATGAGCAGTTCTTC.

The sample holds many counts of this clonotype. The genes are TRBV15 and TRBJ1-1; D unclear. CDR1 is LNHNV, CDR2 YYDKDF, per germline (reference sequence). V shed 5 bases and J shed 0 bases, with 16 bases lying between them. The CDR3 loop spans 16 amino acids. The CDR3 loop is CATSGPEWAMNTEAFF. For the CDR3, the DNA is TGTGCCACCAGCGGCCCAGAGTGGGCAATGAACACTGAAGCTTTCTTT. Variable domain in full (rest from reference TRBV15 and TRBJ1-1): DAMVIQNPRYQVTQFGKPVTLSCSQTLNHNVMYWYQQKSSQAPKLLFHYYDKDFNNEADTPDNFQSRRPNTSFCFLDIRSPGLGDTAMYLCATSGPEWAMNTEAFFGQGTRLTVV.

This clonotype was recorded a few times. The CDR3 DNA reads TGTGCCAGCTCACCCCAGATGACAGGGGAGGGCGAAAAACTGTTTTTT. It encodes CASSPQMTGEGEKLFF. The chain joins TRBV18 to TRBJ1-4; TRBD1 agrees at 8 bases. Looked up from germline, CDR1 is KGHSH and CDR2 is LQKENI. Trimming cost V 3 bases and J 8 bases; bases outside gene matches: 11. The CDR3 sequence is 16 residues long.

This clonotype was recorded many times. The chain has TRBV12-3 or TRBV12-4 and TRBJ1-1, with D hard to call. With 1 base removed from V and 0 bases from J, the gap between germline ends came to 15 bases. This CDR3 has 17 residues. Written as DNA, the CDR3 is TGTGCCAGCAGTTTAGGTATCGGACGGTTGATGAACACTGAAGCTTTCTTT. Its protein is CASSLGIGRLMNTEAFF.

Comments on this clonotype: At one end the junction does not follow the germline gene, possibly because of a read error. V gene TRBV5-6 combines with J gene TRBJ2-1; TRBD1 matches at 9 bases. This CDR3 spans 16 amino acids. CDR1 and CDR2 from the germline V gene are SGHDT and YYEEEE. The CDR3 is CAGSKGTGITYNEQFF. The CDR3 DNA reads TGTGCCGGCAGCAAAGGGACAGGGATTACCTACAATGAGCAGTTCTTC.

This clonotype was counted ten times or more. CDR3 amino acids: CASTFRHHSNQPQHF. As DNA, the CDR3 is TGTGCCAGCACCTTTCGACACCATAGCAATCAGCCCCAGCATTTT. The rearrangement uses TRBV6-2 or TRBV6-3 and TRBJ1-5; D unclear. V shed 7 bases and J shed 0 bases, with 13 bases lying between them. The CDR3 totals 15 residues. CDR1 and CDR2 (germline): MNHEY, SVGEGT.

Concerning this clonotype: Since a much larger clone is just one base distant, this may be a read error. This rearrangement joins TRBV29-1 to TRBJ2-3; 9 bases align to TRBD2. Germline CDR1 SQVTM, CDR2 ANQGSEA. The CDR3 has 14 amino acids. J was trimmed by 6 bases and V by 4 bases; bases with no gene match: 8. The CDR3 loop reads CSVASSGGPDTQYF. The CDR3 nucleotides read TGCAGCGTTGCGTCGAGCGGGGGGCCGGATACGCAGTATTTT.

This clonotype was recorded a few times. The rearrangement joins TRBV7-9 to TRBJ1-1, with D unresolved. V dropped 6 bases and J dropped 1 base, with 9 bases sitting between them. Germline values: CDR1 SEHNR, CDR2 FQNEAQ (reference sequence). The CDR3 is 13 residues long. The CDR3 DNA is TGTGCCAGCAGTCGGTACAGGAACACTGAAGCTTTCTTT. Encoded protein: CASSRYRNTEAFF.

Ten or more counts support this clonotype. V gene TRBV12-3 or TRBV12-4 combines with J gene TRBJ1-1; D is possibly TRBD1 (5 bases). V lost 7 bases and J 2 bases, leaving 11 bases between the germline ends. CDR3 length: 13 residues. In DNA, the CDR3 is TGTGCCAGCACCCGGGACCGAAACACTGAAGCTTTCTTT. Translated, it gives CASTRDRNTEAFF.

For the CDR3, the DNA is TGTGCCAGCAGCCCGACCGGGACAGGGGTCCACTACGAGCAGTACTTC. Translated, it gives CASSPTGTGVHYEQYF. The chain carries TRBV7-2 and TRBJ2-7; the match to TRBD1 covers 10 bases. Germline V lookup: CDR1 SGHTA, CDR2 FQGNSA. CDR3 length: 16 amino acids. After removal of 5 bases from V and 3 bases from J, the junction contained 10 bases not matched to a gene.

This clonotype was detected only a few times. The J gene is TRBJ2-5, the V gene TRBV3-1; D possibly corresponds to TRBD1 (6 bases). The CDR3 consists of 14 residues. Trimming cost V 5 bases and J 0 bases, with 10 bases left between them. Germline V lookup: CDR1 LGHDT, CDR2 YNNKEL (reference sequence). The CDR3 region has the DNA TGTGCCAGCAGCTACCACAGGGACCAAGAGACCCAGTACTTC. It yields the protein CASSYHRDQETQYF.

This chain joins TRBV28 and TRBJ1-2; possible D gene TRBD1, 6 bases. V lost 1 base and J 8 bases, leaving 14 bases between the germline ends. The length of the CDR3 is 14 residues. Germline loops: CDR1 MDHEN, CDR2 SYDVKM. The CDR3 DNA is TGTGCCAGCAGTTTATCGGGGGCGAACGACGGCTACACCTTC. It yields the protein CASSLSGANDGYTF.